The next 17 T cell receptor beta chains were all read from a single sample in a study of blood T cell repertoires in COVID-19. Clones were sequenced by immunoSEQ multiplex PCR, and TCRdb holds only the in-frame ones, with some missing. This table holds around 170,000 clones, about 88% found once. Sequencing was performed on peripheral blood. The receptors were sampled from a man aged 60 to 75 with acute or convalescent COVID-19.

The chain has TRBV10-3 and TRBJ1-4; D perhaps matches TRBD1 (5 bases). Deletions cut 4 bases from V and 9 bases from J, with 9 bases between. Germline loops: CDR1 ENHRY, CDR2 SYGVKD. The CDR3 has 12 residues. Here the CDR3 DNA reads TGTGCCATCAGTGGGGGGGGTCAAAAACTGTTTTTT. Amino acids: CAISGGGQKLFF.

This clone was recorded at least ten times. The V and J genes are TRBV11-2 and TRBJ1-5; unclear D gene. Germline CDR1 is SGHAT and CDR2 is FQNNGV. The V end lost 0 bases, the J end lost 9 bases, and 9 bases lay between the germline ends. The CDR3 length is 13 residues. The CDR3 loop is CASSLDGRRPQHF. The CDR3 nucleotides read TGTGCCAGCAGCTTAGATGGTAGGAGGCCCCAGCATTTT.

CDR3 in amino acids: CASGLGSGQPQHF. The DNA for the CDR3 is TGTGCTAGTGGTTTGGGGTCAGGTCAGCCCCAGCATTTT. This sequence joins TRBV12-5 and TRBJ1-5; D is ambiguous. This CDR3 region has 13 residues. Germline V gene lookup returns CDR1 LGHNT and CDR2 FRNRAP. V was trimmed by 1 base and J by 6 bases, leaving 7 bases between them.

J is TRBJ1-1 and V is TRBV6-5, with a possible D match to TRBD1 (5 bases). CDR3 length: 14 residues. Trimming pared 2 bases from V and 4 bases from J, leaving 11 bases between. CDR1 MNHEY and CDR2 SVGAGI come from the germline V gene. The CDR3, as DNA: TGTGCCAGCAGTTACCAGGGTAAGGGCACTGAAGCTTTCTTT. Protein sequence: CASSYQGKGTEAFF.

This sequence joins TRBV5-1 and TRBJ2-7; 8 bases align to TRBD2. V shed 4 bases, J shed 7 bases, and the junction held 13 bases outside the gene matches. The CDR3 is 15 residues long. Germline CDR1 SGHRS, CDR2 YFSETQ. CDR3 residues: CASSPGSSGITEQYF. DNA for the CDR3: TGCGCCAGCAGCCCCGGTAGTAGCGGGATTACGGAGCAGTACTTC.

The genes are TRBV4-1 and TRBJ1-6; D remains ambiguous. The CDR3 spans 15 residues. V was pared by 0 bases and J by 5 bases, with 8 bases between. Looked up from germline, CDR1 is MGHRA and CDR2 is YSYEKL. For the CDR3, the DNA is TGCGCCAGCAGCCAAGATATGAGGGATAATTCACCCCTCCACTTT. Translated: CASSQDMRDNSPLHF.

This clone was counted a single time. The chain has TRBV6-5 and TRBJ2-2; a weak D match, TRBD1 (6 bases). In germline, CDR1 is MNHEY, CDR2 SVGAGI. V lost 6 bases, J lost 6 bases, and 14 bases lay in between. CDR3 size: 14 residues. The CDR3 DNA reads as TGTGCCAGCAGACAGGGCAATAACGCCGGGGAGCTGTTTTTT. This encodes CASRQGNNAGELFF.

The genes are TRBV5-1 and TRBJ2-3; 9 bases align to TRBD1. The trim removed 4 bases at V and 1 base at J, leaving 4 bases unmatched. Germline V CDR1 and CDR2: SGHRS, YFSETQ. CDR3 size: 15 residues. CDR3 residues: CASSLRQGGTDTQYF. The CDR3 nucleotides read TGCGCCAGCAGCCTACGACAGGGGGGCACAGATACGCAGTATTTT.

The chain employs TRBV3-1 (or the pseudogene TRBV3-2) and TRBJ1-2, with a possible D match to TRBD1 (5 bases). This CDR3 is 14 amino acids long. Between the trimmed V and J ends, which lost 1 base and 4 bases, there was a span of 10 bases. Germline V gene data show CDR1 as LGHDT and CDR2 as YNNKEL (reference sequence). The CDR3 sequence: CASSQAGRTYGYTF. CDR3 coding DNA: TGTGCCAGCAGCCAAGCAGGGAGGACCTATGGCTACACCTTC.

The chain links TRBV11-2 to TRBJ1-1; D not resolved. The germline CDR1 and CDR2 sequences are SGHAT and FQNNGV. V was clipped by 1 base and J by 4 bases, with 7 bases between them. This CDR3 spans 13 amino acids. The CDR3 DNA sequence: TGTGCCAGCAGCTTAGGGGCAATCACTGAAGCTTTCTTT. This sequence encodes CASSLGAITEAFF.

The rearrangement joins TRBV24-1 to TRBJ2-1; D remains unclear. The CDR3 is made up of 15 amino acids. CDR1 KGHDR and CDR2 SFDVKD come from the germline V gene. V was shortened by 7 bases and J by 4 bases, with 16 bases between the two germline ends. This CDR3 reads CATRTLPDLYNEQFF. The CDR3 DNA follows: TGTGCCACCAGGACTCTACCCGACTTATACAATGAGCAGTTCTTC.

This clone has only a few counts. The chain combines TRBV6-6 with TRBJ1-2; TRBD1 agrees at 7 bases. V trimming: 6 bases; J trimming: 8 bases; junction bases outside the gene matches: 18. The germline V gene has CDR1 MNHNY and CDR2 SVGAGI (reference sequence). This CDR3 is built from 16 residues. The CDR3 bases are TGTGCCAGCAGCTCGGGGAGGCTGGACAGGCGTCGAGGCTACACCTTC. Its translation is CASSSGRLDRRRGYTF.

The V gene is TRBV5-4, the J gene TRBJ2-7; D is unclear. Germline loops: CDR1 SGHNT, CDR2 YYREEE (reference sequence). Trimming pared 1 base from V and 0 bases from J, leaving 8 bases between. CDR3 length: 14 residues. The CDR3 sequence: CASSLWQSSYEQYF. Written as DNA, the CDR3 is TGTGCCAGCAGCTTGTGGCAAAGCTCCTACGAGCAGTACTTC.

This sequence joins TRBV27 and TRBJ1-2; D might be TRBD1 (5 bases). Germline lookup yields CDR1 MNHEY and CDR2 SMNVEV (reference sequence). Between the trimmed V and J ends, which lost 3 bases and 4 bases, there was a span of 9 bases. The CDR3 extends over 13 amino acids. The CDR3 nucleotides are TGTGCCAGCAGTTTCGGGGGTTCCTATGGCTACACCTTC. Translation gives CASSFGGSYGYTF.

The chain is built from TRBV3-1 (or the pseudogene TRBV3-2) and TRBJ2-2, with D unresolved. Trimming left V 0 bases short and J 7 bases short, with 15 bases between. The length of the CDR3 is 16 residues. Germline V CDR1 and CDR2: LGHDT, YNNKEL (reference sequence). The CDR3 sequence: CASSQDKRPSVGELFF. CDR3 bases: TGTGCCAGCAGCCAAGATAAGAGGCCTTCGGTCGGGGAGCTGTTTTTT.

Written as DNA, the CDR3 is TGTGCCAGCAGCCACGGGGGGGCAGGTGAAGCTTTCTTT. It codes for CASSHGGAGEAFF. J is TRBJ1-1 and V is TRBV6-5; D is possibly TRBD1 (6 bases). CDR1 and CDR2 from the germline V gene are MNHEY and SVGAGI. The V gene lost 6 bases and the J gene lost 7 bases, with 15 bases spanning the gap. This CDR3 spans 13 amino acids.

V gene TRBV6-5 combines with J gene TRBJ2-3; D gene uncertain. CDR1 and CDR2 from the germline V gene are MNHEY and SVGAGI. The CDR3 spans 15 residues. The germline V and J ends were trimmed by 0 bases and 2 bases, with 9 bases remaining between them. CDR3 nucleotide sequence: TGTGCCAGCAGTTACTCGGGCGACCACACAGATACGCAGTATTTT. Translating gives CASSYSGDHTDTQYF.